This T cell receptor (beta chain) was sequenced during a study of Ad26.COV2.S vaccination and SARS-CoV-2 variants. Measured with immunoSEQ multiplex PCR; TCRdb has only the in-frame clones, and not every one. Of about 350,000 clones in the sample, around 92% were seen once. This CDR3 has 17 residues. V gave up 5 bases and J gave up 7 bases; unmatched junction bases: 20. The germline gives CDR1 SQVTM, CDR2 ANQGSEA. This clonotype was sampled from a human donor who had recovered from COVID-19. Sequencing was performed on peripheral blood, taken after recovery from COVID-19. The chain is built from TRBV29-1 and TRBJ1-2; TRBD1 matches at 9 bases. The CDR3 protein is CSVPRQGVVPMIGGYTF. In DNA, the CDR3 is TGCAGCGTTCCTAGACAGGGGGTCGTCCCGATGATTGGTGGCTACACCTTC.